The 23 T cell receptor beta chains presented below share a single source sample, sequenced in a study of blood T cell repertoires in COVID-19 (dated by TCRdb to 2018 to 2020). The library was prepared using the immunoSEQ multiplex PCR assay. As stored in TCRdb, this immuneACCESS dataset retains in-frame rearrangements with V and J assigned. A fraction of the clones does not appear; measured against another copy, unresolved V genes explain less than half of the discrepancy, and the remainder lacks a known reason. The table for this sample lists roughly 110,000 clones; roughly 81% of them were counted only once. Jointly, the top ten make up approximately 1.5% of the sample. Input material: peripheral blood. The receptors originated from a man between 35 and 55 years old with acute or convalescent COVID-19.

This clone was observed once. The CDR3 region has the DNA TGTGCCAGCAGCTTATCCCGAACAGCGAACACTGAAGCTTTCTTT. Amino acid sequence: CASSLSRTANTEAFF. The chain is built from TRBV11-2 and TRBJ1-1; D is unresolved. The CDR3 is 15 amino acids. Trimming took 2 bases from V and 1 from J, leaving 11 bases between them. Germline CDR1 reads SGHAT; CDR2 reads FQNNGV.

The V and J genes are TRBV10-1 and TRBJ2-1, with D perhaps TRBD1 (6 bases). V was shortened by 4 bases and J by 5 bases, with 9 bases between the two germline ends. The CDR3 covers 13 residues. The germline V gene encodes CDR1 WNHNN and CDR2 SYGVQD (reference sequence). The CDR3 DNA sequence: TGCGCCAGCAGTGGACAGGTGGACAATGAGCAGTTCTTC. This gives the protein CASSGQVDNEQFF.

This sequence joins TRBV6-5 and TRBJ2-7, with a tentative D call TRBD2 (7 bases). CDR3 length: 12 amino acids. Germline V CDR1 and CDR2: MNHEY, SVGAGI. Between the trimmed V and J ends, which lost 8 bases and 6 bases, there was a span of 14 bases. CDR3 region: CASRRRGGEQYF. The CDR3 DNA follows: TGTGCCAGCCGAAGAAGGGGGGGCGAGCAGTACTTC.

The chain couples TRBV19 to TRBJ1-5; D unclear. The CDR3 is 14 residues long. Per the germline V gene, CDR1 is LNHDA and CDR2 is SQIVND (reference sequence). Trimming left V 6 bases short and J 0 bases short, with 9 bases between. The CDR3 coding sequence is TGTGCCAGTAGACGAGAATATAGCAATCAGCCCCAGCATTTT. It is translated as CASRREYSNQPQHF.

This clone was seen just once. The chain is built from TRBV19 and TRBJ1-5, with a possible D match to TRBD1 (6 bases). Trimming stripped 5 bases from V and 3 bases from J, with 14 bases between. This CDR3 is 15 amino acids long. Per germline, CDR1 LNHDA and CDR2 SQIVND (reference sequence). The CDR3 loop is CASSPDGDINQPQHF. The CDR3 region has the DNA TGTGCCAGTAGTCCGGACGGGGACATCAATCAGCCCCAGCATTTT.

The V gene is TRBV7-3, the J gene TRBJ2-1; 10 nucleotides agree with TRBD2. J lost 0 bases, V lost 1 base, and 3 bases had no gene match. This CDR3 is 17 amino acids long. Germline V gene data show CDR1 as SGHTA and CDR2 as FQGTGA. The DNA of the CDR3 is TGTGCCAGCAGCTTAATGGCTAGCGGGGGCTCCTACAATGAGCAGTTCTTC. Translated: CASSLMASGGSYNEQFF.

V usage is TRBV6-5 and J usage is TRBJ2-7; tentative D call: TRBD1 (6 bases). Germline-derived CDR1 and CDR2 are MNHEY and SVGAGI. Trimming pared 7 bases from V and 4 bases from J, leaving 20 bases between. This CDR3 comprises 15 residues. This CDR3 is CASKKPDSLIYEQYF. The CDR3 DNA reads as TGTGCCAGCAAGAAACCGGACAGCCTCATTTACGAGCAGTACTTC.

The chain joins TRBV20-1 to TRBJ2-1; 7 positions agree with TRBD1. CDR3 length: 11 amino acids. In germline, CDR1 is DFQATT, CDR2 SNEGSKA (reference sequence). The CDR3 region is CRAAGGNEQFF. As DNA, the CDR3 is TGCAGGGCGGCAGGGGGCAATGAGCAGTTCTTC.

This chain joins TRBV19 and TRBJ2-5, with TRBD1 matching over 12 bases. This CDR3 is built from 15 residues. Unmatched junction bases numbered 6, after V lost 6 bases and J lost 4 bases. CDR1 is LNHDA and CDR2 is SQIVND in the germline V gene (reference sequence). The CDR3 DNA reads TGTGCCAGTAGGCCCCGGGACAGGGGGCGAGAGACCCAGTACTTC. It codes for CASRPRDRGRETQYF.

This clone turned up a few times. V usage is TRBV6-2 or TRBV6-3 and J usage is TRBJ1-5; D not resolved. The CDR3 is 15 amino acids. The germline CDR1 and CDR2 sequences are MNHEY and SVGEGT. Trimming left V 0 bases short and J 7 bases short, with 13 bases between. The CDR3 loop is CASSYSDDQVQPQHF. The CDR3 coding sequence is TGTGCCAGCAGTTACTCTGACGACCAGGTCCAGCCCCAGCATTTT.

The chain's CDR3 is CASSYILGGSGNTIYF. The CDR3 DNA reads TGCGCCAGCAGCTACATACTGGGGGGGTCTGGAAACACCATATATTTT. This chain uses TRBV4-3 with TRBJ1-3, with D possibly TRBD1 on 5 matching bases. The CDR3 extends over 16 amino acids. In germline, CDR1 is LGHNA, CDR2 YSLEER. Trimming pared 5 bases from V and 1 base from J, leaving 15 bases between.

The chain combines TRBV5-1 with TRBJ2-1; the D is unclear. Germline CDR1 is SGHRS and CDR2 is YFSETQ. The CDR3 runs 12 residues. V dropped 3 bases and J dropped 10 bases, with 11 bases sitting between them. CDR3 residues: CASSYSRWEQFF. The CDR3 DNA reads TGCGCCAGCAGCTACAGCAGGTGGGAGCAGTTCTTC.

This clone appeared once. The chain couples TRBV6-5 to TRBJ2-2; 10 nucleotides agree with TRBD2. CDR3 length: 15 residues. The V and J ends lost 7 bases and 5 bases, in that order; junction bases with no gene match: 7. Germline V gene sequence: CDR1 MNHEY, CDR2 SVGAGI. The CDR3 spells CASKIAGGPTGELFF. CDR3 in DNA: TGTGCCAGCAAGATAGCGGGAGGACCGACCGGGGAGCTGTTTTTT.

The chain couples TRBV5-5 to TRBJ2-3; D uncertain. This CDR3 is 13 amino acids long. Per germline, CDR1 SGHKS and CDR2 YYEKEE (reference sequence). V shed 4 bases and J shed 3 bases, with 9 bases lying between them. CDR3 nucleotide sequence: TGTGCCAGCAGCCTTCAGTGGACAGATACGCAGTATTTT. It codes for CASSLQWTDTQYF.

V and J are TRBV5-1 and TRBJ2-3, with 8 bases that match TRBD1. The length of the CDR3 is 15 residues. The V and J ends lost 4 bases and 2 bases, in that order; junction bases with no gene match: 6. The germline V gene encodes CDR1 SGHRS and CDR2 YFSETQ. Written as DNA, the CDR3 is TGCGCCAGCAGCCGGACAGGGACGACCACAGATACGCAGTATTTT. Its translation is CASSRTGTTTDTQYF.

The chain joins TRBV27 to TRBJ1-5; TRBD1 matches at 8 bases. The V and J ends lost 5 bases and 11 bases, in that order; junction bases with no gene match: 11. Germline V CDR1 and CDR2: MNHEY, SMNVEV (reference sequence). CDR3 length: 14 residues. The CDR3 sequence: CASSPAPGGGSQHF. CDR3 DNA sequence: TGTGCCAGCAGTCCCGCTCCAGGGGGCGGATCCCAGCATTTT.

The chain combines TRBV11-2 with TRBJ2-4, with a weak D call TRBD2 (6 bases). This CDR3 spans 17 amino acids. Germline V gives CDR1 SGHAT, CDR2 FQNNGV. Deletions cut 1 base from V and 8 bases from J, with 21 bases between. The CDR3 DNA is TGTGCCAGCAGCTTAGGGCCTCAGGCGGGACGGGAATACATTCAGTACTTC. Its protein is CASSLGPQAGREYIQYF. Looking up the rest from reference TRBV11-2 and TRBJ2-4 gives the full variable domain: EAGVAQSPRYKIIEKRQSVAFWCNPISGHATLYWYQQILGQGPKLLIQFQNNGVVDDSQLPKDRFSAERLKGVDSTLKIQPAKLEDSAVYLCASSLGPQAGREYIQYFGAGTRLSVL.

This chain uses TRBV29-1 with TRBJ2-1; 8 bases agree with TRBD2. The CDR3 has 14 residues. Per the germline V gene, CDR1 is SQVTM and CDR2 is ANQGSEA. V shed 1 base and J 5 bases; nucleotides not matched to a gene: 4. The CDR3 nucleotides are TGCAGCGTTGAAGGGAAACTAGCGGACAATGAGCAGTTCTTC. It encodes CSVEGKLADNEQFF.

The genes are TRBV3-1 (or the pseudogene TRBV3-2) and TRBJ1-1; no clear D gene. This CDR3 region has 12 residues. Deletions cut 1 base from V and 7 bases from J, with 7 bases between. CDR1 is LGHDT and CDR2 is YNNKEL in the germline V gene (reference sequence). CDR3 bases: TGTGCCAGCAGCCAAGGTAATCTTGAAGCTTTCTTT. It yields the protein CASSQGNLEAFF.

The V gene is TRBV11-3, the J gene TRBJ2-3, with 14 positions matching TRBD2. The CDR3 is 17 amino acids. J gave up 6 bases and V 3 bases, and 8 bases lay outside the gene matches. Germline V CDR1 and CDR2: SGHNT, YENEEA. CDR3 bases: TGTGCCAGCAGCTTCGCCTCGACTAGCGGGGGGGAGGATACGCAGTATTTT. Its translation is CASSFASTSGGEDTQYF.

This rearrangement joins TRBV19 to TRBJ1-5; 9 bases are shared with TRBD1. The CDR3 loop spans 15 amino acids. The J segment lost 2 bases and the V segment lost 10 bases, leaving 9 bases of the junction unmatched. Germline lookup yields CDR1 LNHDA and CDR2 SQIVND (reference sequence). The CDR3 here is CATTTGGYGNQPQHF. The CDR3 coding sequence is TGTGCCACCACGACAGGGGGGTATGGCAATCAGCCCCAGCATTTT.

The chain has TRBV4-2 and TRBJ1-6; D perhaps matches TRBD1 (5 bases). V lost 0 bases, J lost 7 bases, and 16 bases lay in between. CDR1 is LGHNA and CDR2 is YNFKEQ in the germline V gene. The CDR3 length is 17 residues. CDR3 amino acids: CASSQEGVRRINSPLHF. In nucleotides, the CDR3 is TGTGCCAGCAGCCAAGAAGGGGTGAGGCGGATAAATTCACCCCTCCACTTT.

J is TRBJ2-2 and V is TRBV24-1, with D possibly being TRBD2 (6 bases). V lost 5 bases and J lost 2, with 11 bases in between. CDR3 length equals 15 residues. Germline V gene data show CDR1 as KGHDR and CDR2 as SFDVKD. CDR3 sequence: CATSGSGLNTGELFF. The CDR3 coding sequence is TGTGCCACCAGTGGGTCGGGACTCAACACCGGGGAGCTGTTTTTT.